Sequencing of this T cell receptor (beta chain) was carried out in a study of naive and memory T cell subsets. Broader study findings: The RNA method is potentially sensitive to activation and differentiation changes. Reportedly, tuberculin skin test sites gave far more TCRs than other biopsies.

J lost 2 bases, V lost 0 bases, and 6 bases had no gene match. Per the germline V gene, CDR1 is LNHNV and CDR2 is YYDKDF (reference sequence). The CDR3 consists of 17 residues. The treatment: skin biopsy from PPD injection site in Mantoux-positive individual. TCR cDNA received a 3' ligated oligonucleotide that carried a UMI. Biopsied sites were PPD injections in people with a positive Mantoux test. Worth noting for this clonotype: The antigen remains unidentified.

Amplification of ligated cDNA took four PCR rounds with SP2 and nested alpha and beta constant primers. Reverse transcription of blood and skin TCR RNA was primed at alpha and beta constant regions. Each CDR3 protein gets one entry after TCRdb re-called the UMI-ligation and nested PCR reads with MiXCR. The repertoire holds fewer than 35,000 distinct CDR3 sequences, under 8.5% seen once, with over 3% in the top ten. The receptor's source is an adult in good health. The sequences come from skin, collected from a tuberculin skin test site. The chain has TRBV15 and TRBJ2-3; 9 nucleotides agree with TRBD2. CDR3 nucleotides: TGTGCCACCAGCAGAGATCCGACTAGCGGACCCACAGATACGCAGTATTTT. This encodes CATSRDPTSGPTDTQYF.